The sequence of this T cell receptor (beta chain) was determined in a study of cytomegalovirus exposure and HLA in healthy donors. Study information: HLA-typed donors were the source of about 85 million unique TCRs, which an early data release held.

Primers: 60 Vbeta forward and 13 Jbeta reverse. Generated by immunoSEQ multiplex PCR, the TCRdb table keeps only in-frame clones and is missing some. This table has over 150,000 clones, under 85% appearing once. As for this clone: No antigen is known for it.

General observations from the study: V- and J-gene trimming of TCR beta was linked (in a later analysis) to a missense DCLRE1C variant. Later on, analysis showed that most CMV-associated TCR beta chains appeared to be HLA-restricted.

The CDR3 has 17 amino acids. Germline V gene sequence: CDR1 SNHLY, CDR2 FYNNEI. Trimming removed 7 bases from V and 5 bases from J, with 23 bases in between. V usage is TRBV2 and J usage is TRBJ2-2; tentatively, D is TRBD2 (6 bases). This receptor was identified in a woman younger than 35 in good health and CMV-seropositive. Sequences were obtained from PBMCs. CDR3 bases: TGTGCCAGCACCCCTATGGACGGGAGATCGGGAACCGGGGAGCTGTTTTTT. It yields the protein CASTPMDGRSGTGELFF.